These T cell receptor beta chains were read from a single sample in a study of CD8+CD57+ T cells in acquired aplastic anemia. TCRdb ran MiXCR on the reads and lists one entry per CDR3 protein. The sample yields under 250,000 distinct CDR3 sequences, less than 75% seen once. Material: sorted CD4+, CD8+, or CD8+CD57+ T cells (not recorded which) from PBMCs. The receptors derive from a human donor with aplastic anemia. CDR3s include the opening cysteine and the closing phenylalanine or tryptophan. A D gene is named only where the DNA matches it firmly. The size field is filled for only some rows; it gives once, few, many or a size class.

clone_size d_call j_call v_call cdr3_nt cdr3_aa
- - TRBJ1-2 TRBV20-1 TGCAGTGCTAGAGGACAGGCCCTAAACTATGGCTACACCTTC CSARGQALNYGYTF
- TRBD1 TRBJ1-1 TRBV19 TGTGCCAGTACTCGCAGGGGGCGCGGTTTCGTGGACACTGAAGCTTTCTTT CASTRRGRGFVDTEAFF
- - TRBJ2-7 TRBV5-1 TGCGCCAGCAGGGAAGGACTAGGGGGTAACTACGAGCAGTACTTC CASREGLGGNYEQYF
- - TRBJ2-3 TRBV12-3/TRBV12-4 TGTGCCAGCAGTTTAGGGGGAAACCCGCGCACAGATACGCAGTATTTT CASSLGGNPRTDTQYF
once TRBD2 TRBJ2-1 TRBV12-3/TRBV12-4 TGTGCCAGCAGTTACGGGGGGGGCCTCGACAATGAGCAGTTCTTC CASSYGGGLDNEQFF
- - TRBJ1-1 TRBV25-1 TGTGCCAGCAGTGAATGGGTGGGGTTTTTAAGCTCCGGGAACCTAGAAGCTTTCTTT CASSEWVGFLSSGNLEAFF
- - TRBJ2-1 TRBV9 TGTGCCAGCAGCGGACAGTGGTACAATGAGCAGTTCTTC CASSGQWYNEQFF
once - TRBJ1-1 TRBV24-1 TGTGCCACCAGAGACCACATGAACACTGAAGCTTTCTTT CATRDHMNTEAFF
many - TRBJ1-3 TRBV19 TGTGCCAGTAGGGTCGGCGGCTCTGGAAACACCATATATTTT CASRVGGSGNTIYF
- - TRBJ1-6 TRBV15 TGTGCCACCAGCTCCCCCCTTCCCCCCCACTTT CATSSPLPPHF
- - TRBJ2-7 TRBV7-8 TGTGCCAGCAGCCCCCAGGTTAACTACGAGCAGTACTTC CASSPQVNYEQYF
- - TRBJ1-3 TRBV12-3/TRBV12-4 TGTGCCAGCAGTTTGTTGGGAAACACCATATATTTT CASSLLGNTIYF
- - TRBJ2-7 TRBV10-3 TGTGCCATCAGTGAGTCGGGGATGGGACGGACAGCCGAGCAGTACTTC CAISESGMGRTAEQYF
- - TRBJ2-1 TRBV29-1 TGCAGCGTTGAAATCGCCACGGCCAATGAGCAGTTCTTC CSVEIATANEQFF
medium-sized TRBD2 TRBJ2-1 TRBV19 TGTGCCAGTAGTATAAGTTTCACTAGCGGCATAATGGAAGTAGATGAGCAGTTCTTC CASSISFTSGIMEVDEQFF
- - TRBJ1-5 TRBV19 TGTGCCAGTAGTATAGCTCCGGCTCAGCCCCAGCATTTT CASSIAPAQPQHF
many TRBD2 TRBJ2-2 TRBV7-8 TGTGCCAGCAGCCCCGCCACCGGGACTAGTGTCGGGGAGCTGTTTTTT CASSPATGTSVGELFF
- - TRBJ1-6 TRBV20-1 TGCAGTGCTAATGACAGGTTGAGTTCACCCCTCCACTTT CSANDRLSSPLHF
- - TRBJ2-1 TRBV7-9 TGTGCCAGCAGCTTAGCGGGGGAGGAGGAGCAGTTCTTC CASSLAGEEEQFF
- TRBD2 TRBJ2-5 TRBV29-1 TGCAGCGTTGGGCTCGTGGGCGGGGGGCGAGGGACCCAGTACTTC CSVGLVGGGRGTQYF
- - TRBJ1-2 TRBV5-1 TGCGCCAGCAGAGGGACGGACTATGGCTACACCTTC CASRGTDYGYTF
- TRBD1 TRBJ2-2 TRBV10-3 TGTGCCATCAGTGACCGACTGACCTGGGACAGGGCGAACACCGGGGAGCTGTTTTTT CAISDRLTWDRANTGELFF
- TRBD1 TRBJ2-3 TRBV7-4 TGTGCCAGCAGCTACCCACGGGACAGCAAAAGCACAGATACGCAGTATTTT CASSYPRDSKSTDTQYF
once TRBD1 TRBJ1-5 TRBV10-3 TGTGCCAGCAGTCTCACAGGGGGAACCAATCAGCCCCAGCATTTT CASSLTGGTNQPQHF
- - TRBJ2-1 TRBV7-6 TGTGCCAGCAGCTTAGCGTTGGGTGGGGATGAGCAGTTCTTC CASSLALGGDEQFF
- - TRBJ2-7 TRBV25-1 TGTGCCAGCAGTGAATTAGGGGGAAGCGAGCAGTACTTC CASSELGGSEQYF
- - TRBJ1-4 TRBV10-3 TGTGCCATCACCGCACAGCCAGGGGAAAAACTGTTTTTT CAITAQPGEKLFF